What follows are 20 T cell receptor beta chains derived from one specimen sequenced in a study of cytomegalovirus exposure and HLA in healthy donors. Amplification used 60 Vbeta primers and 13 Jbeta primers. Profiled with immunoSEQ multiplex PCR; TCRdb holds only in-frame clones, not every one. Altogether around 120,000 clones are present, roughly 80% being singletons, with the ten largest covering about 2.5%. The sequenced material came from PBMCs. Receptors originate from a woman in her thirties or forties in good health and CMV-seropositive.

In its sample, this clone was seen once. The gene calls are TRBV6-1 and TRBJ2-5, with 8 bases fitting TRBD1. Judging by the DNA end, TRBJ2-7 fits better; the J call may be wrong. This CDR3 region has 15 residues. Germline assignment: CDR1 MNHNS and CDR2 SASEGT. CDR3 region: CASRVQGGQRGEQYF. The CDR3 DNA is TGTGCCAGCAGAGTACAGGGGGGCCAGAGAGGCGAGCAGTACTTC.

The rearrangement joins TRBV20-1 to TRBJ2-5; no definite D call. The CDR3 extends over 11 amino acids. Germline V gives CDR1 DFQATT, CDR2 SNEGSKA (reference sequence). V shed 6 bases and J shed 5 bases, with 10 bases lying between them. The CDR3 DNA follows: TGCAGTGCGGGCGAACCCGAGACCCAGTACTTC. Translating gives CSAGEPETQYF.

V usage is TRBV30 and J usage is TRBJ2-2, with 7 bases aligning to TRBD2. The CDR3 loop spans 18 amino acids. The germline V gene has CDR1 GTSNPN and CDR2 SVGIG (reference sequence). The J segment lost 0 bases and the V segment lost 0 bases, leaving 10 bases of the junction unmatched. This chain's CDR3 is CAWSVRQGGYANTGELFF. For the CDR3, the DNA is TGTGCCTGGAGTGTACGGCAGGGAGGGTACGCGAACACCGGGGAGCTGTTTTTT.

Only one count was recorded for this clone. This chain links TRBV14 with TRBJ1-1; D not resolved. The CDR3 spans 15 residues. Trimming took 4 bases from V and 4 from J, leaving 16 bases between them. Germline lookup yields CDR1 SGHDN and CDR2 FVKESK. CDR3 sequence: CASSRVLPAGTEAFF. CDR3 sequence (DNA): TGTGCCAGCAGCCGGGTCTTACCAGCGGGCACTGAAGCTTTCTTT.

The chain is built from TRBV5-1 and TRBJ1-4; D unclear. V lost 0 bases and J lost 2, with 5 bases in between. Germline V lookup: CDR1 SGHRS, CDR2 YFSETQ. This CDR3 contains 14 residues. CDR3 amino acids: CASSLVGTNEKLFF. In nucleotides, the CDR3 is TGCGCCAGCAGCTTGGTCGGTACTAATGAAAAACTGTTTTTT.

The rearrangement links TRBV5-1 to TRBJ2-5, with 16 bases identical to TRBD2. CDR3 length: 18 residues. Germline loops: CDR1 SGHRS, CDR2 YFSETQ. V trimming: 4 bases; J trimming: 5 bases; junction bases outside the gene matches: 11. Written as DNA, the CDR3 is TGCGCCAGCAGCGTTGGAGGGACTAGCGGGGGGGCCCGGGAGACCCAGTACTTC. This gives the protein CASSVGGTSGGARETQYF.

The CDR3 is CASSLAGLAGSNEQFF. CDR3 sequence (DNA): TGCGCCAGCAGCTTGGCGGGACTAGCGGGTTCTAATGAGCAGTTCTTC. V is TRBV5-1 and J is TRBJ2-1; 12 bases are shared with TRBD2. This CDR3 region has 16 residues. With 0 bases clipped from V and 7 bases from J, the junction kept 5 bases outside the gene matches. Germline CDR1 and CDR2: SGHRS and YFSETQ.

This sequence joins TRBV15 and TRBJ1-3, with D unresolved. CDR1 is LNHNV and CDR2 is YYDKDF in the germline V gene (reference sequence). V lost 5 bases and J 0 bases, leaving 2 bases between the germline ends. The CDR3 has 12 amino acids. The CDR3 loop reads CATSLSGNTIYF. CDR3 DNA sequence: TGTGCCACCAGCCTCTCTGGAAACACCATATATTTT.

The chain joins TRBV19 to TRBJ2-1; 8 bases align to TRBD2. Germline V gene data show CDR1 as LNHDA and CDR2 as SQIVND (reference sequence). The V segment lost 1 base and the J segment 6 bases; nucleotides outside the gene matches: 5. CDR3 length: 15 amino acids. The CDR3 bases are TGTGCCAGTAGTATAGGGGGACTAGTAAGCAATGAGCAGTTCTTC. Translation: CASSIGGLVSNEQFF. Full variable domain (remainder filled in from reference TRBV19 and TRBJ2-1): DGGITQSPKYLFRKEGQNVTLSCEQNLNHDAMYWYRQDPGQGLRLIYYSQIVNDFQKGDIAEGYSVSREKKESFPLTVTSAQKNPTAFYLCASSIGGLVSNEQFFGPGTRLTVL.

The V and J genes are TRBV15 and TRBJ2-3, with D possibly TRBD2 on 5 matching bases. The length of the CDR3 is 14 residues. V was pared by 3 bases and J by 6 bases, with 13 bases between. CDR1 is LNHNV and CDR2 is YYDKDF in the germline V gene (reference sequence). The CDR3 DNA sequence: TGTGCCACCAGCAGGGATCCGAGGGTGGATACGCAGTATTTT. This sequence encodes CATSRDPRVDTQYF. Supplemented by reference TRBV15 and TRBJ2-3, the full variable domain reads DAMVIQNPRYQVTQFGKPVTLSCSQTLNHNVMYWYQQKSSQAPKLLFHYYDKDFNNEADTPDNFQSRRPNTSFCFLDIRSPGLGDTAMYLCATSRDPRVDTQYFGPGTRLTVL.

The CDR3 DNA reads TGTGCCACCAGCAGAGATTCCACGGGACAGCTACCCCTCCACTTT. This gives the protein CATSRDSTGQLPLHF. The genes are TRBV15 and TRBJ1-6; 7 bases fit TRBD1. The CDR3 consists of 15 residues. Trimming cost V 0 bases and J 12 bases; bases outside gene matches: 8. Germline CDR1 reads LNHNV; CDR2 reads YYDKDF (reference sequence).

Details on this clone: The conserved phenylalanine or tryptophan normally closing the CDR3 is absent here, so this likely arose from a read error. The chain uses TRBV27 and TRBJ1-2; no definite D call. Germline V gene data show CDR1 as MNHEY and CDR2 as SMNVEV (reference sequence). Trimming cost V 2 bases and J 2 bases, with 6 bases left between them. This CDR3 has 13 amino acids. The DNA for the CDR3 is TGTGCCAGCAGTTTAGGCCGGAACTATGGCTACACCCTC. Translation gives CASSLGRNYGYTL.

In its sample, this clone was seen once. The chain links TRBV29-1 to TRBJ1-5; D may be TRBD1 (5 bases). This CDR3 has 12 residues. Germline V gene lookup returns CDR1 SQVTM and CDR2 ANQGSEA. Trimming removed 6 bases from V and 4 bases from J, with 10 bases in between. CDR3: CSVRSGNQPQHF. The CDR3 nucleotides are TGCAGCGTCCGATCAGGGAATCAGCCCCAGCATTTT. Full variable domain (rest looked up from reference TRBV29-1 and TRBJ1-5): SAVISQKPSRDICQRGTSLTIQCQVDSQVTMMFWYRQQPGQSLTLIATANQGSEATYESGFVIDKFPISRPNLTFSTLTVSNMSPEDSSIYLCSVRSGNQPQHFGDGTRLSIL.

The chain combines TRBV5-6 with TRBJ2-1; possibly TRBD2 for D (6 bases). The germline CDR1 and CDR2 sequences are SGHDT and YYEEEE. There are 14 residues in the CDR3. V was pared by 4 bases and J by 4 bases, with 12 bases between. The CDR3 nucleotides read TGTGCCAGCAGCAACCGGGGGATTTACAATGAGCAGTTCTTC. Translated, it gives CASSNRGIYNEQFF.

This clone showed up just a few times. The chain is built from TRBV6-5 and TRBJ1-1; TRBD1 might be the D (6 bases). The CDR3 is 16 residues long. Trimming cost V 0 bases and J 0 bases, with 11 bases left between them. In germline, CDR1 is MNHEY, CDR2 SVGAGI. In DNA, the CDR3 is TGTGCCAGCAGTTACTCTGGGACAAGCCTGAACACTGAAGCTTTCTTT. This translates into CASSYSGTSLNTEAFF.

The chain combines TRBV27 with TRBJ1-6, with TRBD1 matching over 7 bases. CDR1 and CDR2 from the germline V gene are MNHEY and SMNVEV (reference sequence). With 0 bases clipped from V and 5 bases from J, the junction kept 4 bases outside the gene matches. This CDR3 region has 16 residues. The CDR3 bases are TGTGCCAGCAGTTTATCGAGGGGACAGAATAATTCACCCCTCCACTTT. Protein sequence: CASSLSRGQNNSPLHF.

This rearrangement joins TRBV7-9 to TRBJ1-3; no firm D call. The CDR3 contains 12 residues. Germline CDR1 SEHNR, CDR2 FQNEAQ (reference sequence). V was cut by 5 bases and J by 3 bases, with 5 bases left in between. CDR3 in amino acids: CASSMSGNTIYF. For the CDR3, the DNA is TGTGCCAGCAGCATGAGTGGAAACACCATATATTTT.

This rearrangement joins TRBV12-2 to TRBJ2-4; TRBD1 is taken as the D call from the table, unchecked against the DNA. TRBV12-2 is deemed a pseudogene. The CDR3 runs to 18 residues. The CDR3 nucleotides read TGTGCAAGTCGCTTAGCGACAGGCCCACATACACAATCAAACATTCAGTACTTC. Translated: CASRLATGPHTQSNIQYF.

The chain has TRBV19 and TRBJ2-3, with 14 bases aligning to TRBD2. The germline V gene has CDR1 LNHDA and CDR2 SQIVND (reference sequence). Trimming took 6 bases from V and 4 from J; bases not matched to a gene: 6. The CDR3 runs to 16 residues. The chain's CDR3 is CASSLGLAGGADTQYF. In DNA, the CDR3 is TGTGCCAGTAGCCTCGGACTAGCGGGGGGAGCAGATACGCAGTATTTT.

The J gene is TRBJ1-2, the V gene TRBV7-8, with 10 bases aligning to TRBD1. The trim removed 3 bases at V and 2 bases at J, leaving 3 bases unmatched. CDR1 and CDR2 from the germline V gene are SGHVS and FQNEAQ. The CDR3 loop spans 15 amino acids. The CDR3 reads CASSFGTGVNYGYTF. The CDR3 DNA follows: TGTGCCAGCAGCTTCGGGACAGGGGTAAACTATGGCTACACCTTC.